The 4 T cell receptor beta chains given below trace back to one sample, sequenced in a study of blood T cell repertoires in COVID-19. Generated by immunoSEQ multiplex PCR, the TCRdb table keeps only in-frame clones and is missing some. The data show roughly 180,000 clones, with under 90% seen just once and about 10% held by the top ten. The source material was peripheral blood. Every receptor here comes from a woman older than 75 with active or convalescent COVID-19.

The CDR3 DNA sequence: TGTGCCAGCAGCGCACCGGGACAGGGGGCTGAGGCCAAAAACATTCAGTACTTC. Protein product: CASSAPGQGAEAKNIQYF. The chain links TRBV7-3 to TRBJ2-4; 12 bases match TRBD1. CDR3 length equals 18 residues. The germline V gene encodes CDR1 SGHTA and CDR2 FQGTGA. V was clipped by 5 bases and J by 1 base; unmatched bases: 9.

This clone was recorded once. CDR3 DNA: TGTGCTAGTGTATCCAGCGGGAGTTACGAGCAGTACTTC. It encodes CASVSSGSYEQYF. The chain employs TRBV12-5 and TRBJ2-7; 8 nucleotides match TRBD2. The V gene end was trimmed by 7 bases and the J gene end by 4 bases; junction bases not matched to a gene: 6. Germline CDR1 LGHNT, CDR2 FRNRAP. The CDR3 spans 13 residues.

The CDR3 nucleotides are TGTGCCAGCAGCCGTACAATGTACGAGCAGTACTTC. Its protein product is CASSRTMYEQYF. This chain links TRBV5-6 with TRBJ2-7; D gene unclear. There are 12 residues in the CDR3. Trimming took off 4 bases at V and 4 bases at J, with 9 bases between the two ends. Germline CDR1 SGHDT, CDR2 YYEEEE.

The chain joins TRBV7-3 to TRBJ2-3; possible D gene TRBD2, 5 bases. V was cut by 5 bases and J by 6 bases, with 15 bases left in between. There are 14 residues in the CDR3. Germline V gene sequence: CDR1 SGHTA, CDR2 FQGTGA. The CDR3 spells CASSLGVPRDTQYF. CDR3 bases: TGTGCCAGCAGCCTCGGGGTCCCGCGGGATACGCAGTATTTT.